This T cell receptor beta chain was captured by sequencing in a study of shared clonotypes between healthy human individuals. The study, taken as a whole, reports: When compared with the clonotypes that were shared by all four sorted-subset donors, the non-shared clonotypes turned out to have lower generation probabilities.

The protocol was immunoSEQ multiplex PCR, while the TCRdb copy is restricted to in-frame clones and leaves out a portion. This sample yields some 2,400,000 clones, of which 95% are seen a single time; 0.1% to 0.15% belongs to the top ten. As concerns this clone: Its antigen is unknown.

This TCR derives from a man younger than 30 in good health. The sequencing sample was made of naive CD4+ T cells sorted from blood. Documented subset: CD45RA+ positively selected.

CDR3 region: CASGPNSGTNGYTF. In nucleotides, the CDR3 is TGTGCCAGCGGACCCAATTCCGGGACAAATGGCTACACCTTC. The gene calls are TRBV6-5 and TRBJ1-2, with D possibly TRBD1 on 6 matching bases. Germline V gene sequence: CDR1 MNHEY, CDR2 SVGAGI. CDR3 length: 14 amino acids. V gave up 8 bases and J gave up 6 bases, with 19 bases separating them.